This entry concerns a single TCR beta chain. Its ends do not fully match the called genes, so a read error is possible. The source of the sample is a study of blood T cell repertoires in COVID-19. Authors' analysis steps: Cell counts per sample came from amplifying reference gene primers. The data were produced by immunoSEQ multiplex PCR, yet TCRdb's version contains in-frame clones alone and is incomplete. The D gene and trimming were derived from the DNA, and the V and J assignments and clone size from that table. The sample holds a few hundred thousand clones, around 80% seen once. The CDR3 totals 14 residues. The germline V gene has CDR1 SGHRS and CDR2 YFSETQ. Participants' own reports of clinical history determined their cohort assignment.

Specimen: PBMCs or T cells enriched from blood (not recorded which). The sequence was collected from a man aged 25 to 40 with acute COVID-19. The chain uses TRBV5-1 and TRBJ2-1, with TRBD2 matching over 8 bases. This CDR3 is CASSLLGRDNEQFF. In DNA form, the CDR3 reads TGTGCCAGCAGCTTGCTCGGGAGGGATAATGAGCAGTTCTTC.